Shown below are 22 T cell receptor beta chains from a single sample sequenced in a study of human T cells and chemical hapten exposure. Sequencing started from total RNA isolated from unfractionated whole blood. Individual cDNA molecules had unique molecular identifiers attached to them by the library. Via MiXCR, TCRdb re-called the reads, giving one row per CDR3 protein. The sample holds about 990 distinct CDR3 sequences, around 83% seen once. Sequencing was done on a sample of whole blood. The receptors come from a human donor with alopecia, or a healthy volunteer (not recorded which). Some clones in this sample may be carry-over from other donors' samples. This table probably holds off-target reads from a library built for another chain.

CDR3 residues: CASSSRIQKNSPLHF. CDR3 DNA: TGTGCCAGCAGCTCAAGGATACAGAAGAATTCACCCCTCCACTTT. The V and J genes are TRBV3-1 and TRBJ1-6; D is undetermined. V lost 5 bases and J 7 bases, leaving 15 bases between the germline ends. Germline CDR1 and CDR2: LGHDT and YNNKEL (reference sequence). This CDR3 region has 15 residues.

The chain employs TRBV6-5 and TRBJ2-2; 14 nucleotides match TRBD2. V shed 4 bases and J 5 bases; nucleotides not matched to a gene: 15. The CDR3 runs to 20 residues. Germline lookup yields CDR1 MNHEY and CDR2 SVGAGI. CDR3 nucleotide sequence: TGTGCCAGCAGTTTCGGGACTAGCGGGAGAACGTATTTTGAAACCGGGGAGCTGTTTTTT. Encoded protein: CASSFGTSGRTYFETGELFF.

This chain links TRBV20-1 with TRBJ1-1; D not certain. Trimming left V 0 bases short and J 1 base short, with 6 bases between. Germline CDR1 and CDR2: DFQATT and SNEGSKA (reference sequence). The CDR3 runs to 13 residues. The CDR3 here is CSAREDGNTEAFF. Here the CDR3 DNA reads TGCAGTGCTAGAGAAGACGGGAACACTGAAGCTTTCTTT.

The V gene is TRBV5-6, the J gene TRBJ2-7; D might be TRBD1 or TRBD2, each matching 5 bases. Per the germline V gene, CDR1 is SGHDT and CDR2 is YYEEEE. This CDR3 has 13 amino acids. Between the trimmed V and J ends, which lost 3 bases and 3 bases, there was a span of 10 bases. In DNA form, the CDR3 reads TGTGCCAGCAGCTCCGGGACCTTCTACGAGCAGTACTTC. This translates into CASSSGTFYEQYF.

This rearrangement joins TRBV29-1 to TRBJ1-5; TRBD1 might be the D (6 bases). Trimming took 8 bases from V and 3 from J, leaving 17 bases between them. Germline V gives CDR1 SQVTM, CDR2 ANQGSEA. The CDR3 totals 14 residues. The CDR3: CSYKSSGANQPQHF. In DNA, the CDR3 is TGCAGCTATAAATCGTCGGGGGCCAATCAGCCCCAGCATTTT.

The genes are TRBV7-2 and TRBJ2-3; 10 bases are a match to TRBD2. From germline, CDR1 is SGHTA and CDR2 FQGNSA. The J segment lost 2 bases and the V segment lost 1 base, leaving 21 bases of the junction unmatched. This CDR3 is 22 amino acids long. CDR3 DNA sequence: TGTGCCAGCAGCTTAGACCGCCCCCTCACTAGCGGGGACGTCAGACTCACAGATACGCAGTATTTT. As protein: CASSLDRPLTSGDVRLTDTQYF.

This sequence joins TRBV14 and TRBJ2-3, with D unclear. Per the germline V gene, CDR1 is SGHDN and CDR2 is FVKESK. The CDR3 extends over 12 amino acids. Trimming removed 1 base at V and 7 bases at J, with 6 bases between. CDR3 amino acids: CASSQVRNTQYF. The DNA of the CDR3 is TGTGCCAGCAGCCAAGTTCGGAATACGCAGTATTTT.

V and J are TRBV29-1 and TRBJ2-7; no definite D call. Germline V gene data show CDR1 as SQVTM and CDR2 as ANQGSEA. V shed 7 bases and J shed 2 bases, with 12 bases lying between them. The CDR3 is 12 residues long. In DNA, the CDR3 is TGCAGCGCCGCCTTGGGCCCCTACGAGCAGTACTTC. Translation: CSAALGPYEQYF.

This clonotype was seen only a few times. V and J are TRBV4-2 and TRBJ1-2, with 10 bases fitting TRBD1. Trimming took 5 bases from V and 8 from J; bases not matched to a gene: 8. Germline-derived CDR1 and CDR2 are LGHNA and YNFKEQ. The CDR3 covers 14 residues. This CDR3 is CASSTSDRGQGYTF. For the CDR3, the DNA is TGTGCCAGCAGCACGTCCGACAGGGGGCAGGGCTACACCTTC.

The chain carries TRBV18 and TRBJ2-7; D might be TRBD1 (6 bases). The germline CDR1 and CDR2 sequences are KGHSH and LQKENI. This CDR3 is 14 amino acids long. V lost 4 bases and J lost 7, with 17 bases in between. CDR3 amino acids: CASSRSDRKEEQYF. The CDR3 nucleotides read TGTGCCAGCTCACGGTCTGACAGGAAGGAAGAGCAGTACTTC.

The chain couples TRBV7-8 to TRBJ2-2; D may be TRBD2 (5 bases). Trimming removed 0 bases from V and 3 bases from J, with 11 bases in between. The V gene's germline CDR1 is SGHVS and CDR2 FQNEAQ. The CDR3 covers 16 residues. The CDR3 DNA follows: TGTGCCAGCAGCTTAGCCGGACTTTCCCACACCGGGGAGCTGTTTTTT. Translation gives CASSLAGLSHTGELFF.

The CDR3 DNA is TGTGCCAGCAGTTACGAAGTCCCGGGACAGGGGTTTGAAGCTTTCTTT. Translating it yields CASSYEVPGQGFEAFF. The gene calls are TRBV6-2 or TRBV6-3 and TRBJ1-1; TRBD1 matches at 10 bases. V was clipped by 2 bases and J by 7 bases; unmatched bases: 10. The length of the CDR3 is 16 residues. Per germline, CDR1 MNHEY and CDR2 SVGEGT.

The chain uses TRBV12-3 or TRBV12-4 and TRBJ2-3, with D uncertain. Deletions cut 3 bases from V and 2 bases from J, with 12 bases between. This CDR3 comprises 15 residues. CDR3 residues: CASSFTPAPTDTQYF. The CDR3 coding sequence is TGTGCCAGCAGTTTTACGCCAGCCCCCACAGATACGCAGTATTTT.

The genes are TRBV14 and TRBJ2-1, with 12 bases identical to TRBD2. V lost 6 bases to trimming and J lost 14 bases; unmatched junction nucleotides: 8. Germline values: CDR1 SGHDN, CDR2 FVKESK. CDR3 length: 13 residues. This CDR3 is CASRQLAGGLKFF. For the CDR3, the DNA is TGTGCCAGCAGGCAGCTAGCGGGAGGGTTGAAGTTCTTC.

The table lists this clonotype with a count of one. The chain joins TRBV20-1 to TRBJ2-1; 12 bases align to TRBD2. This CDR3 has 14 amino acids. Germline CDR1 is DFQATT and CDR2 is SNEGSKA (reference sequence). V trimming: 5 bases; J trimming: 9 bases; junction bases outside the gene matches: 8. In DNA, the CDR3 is TGCAGTGCTCTCGCTAGCGGGAGGGCCGGTGAGCAGTTCTTC. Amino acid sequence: CSALASGRAGEQFF.

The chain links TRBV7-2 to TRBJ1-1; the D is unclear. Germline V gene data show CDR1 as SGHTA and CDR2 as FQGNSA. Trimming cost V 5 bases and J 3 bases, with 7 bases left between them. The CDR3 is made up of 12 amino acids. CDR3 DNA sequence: TGTGCCAGCAGCCCACGGTACACTGAAGCTTTCTTT. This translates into CASSPRYTEAFF.

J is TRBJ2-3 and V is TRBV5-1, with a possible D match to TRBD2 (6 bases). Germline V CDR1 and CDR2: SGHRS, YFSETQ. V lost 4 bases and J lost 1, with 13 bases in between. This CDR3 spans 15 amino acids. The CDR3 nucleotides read TGCGCCAGCAGCGTTGTCGGCGGGGGCACAGATACGCAGTATTTT. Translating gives CASSVVGGGTDTQYF.

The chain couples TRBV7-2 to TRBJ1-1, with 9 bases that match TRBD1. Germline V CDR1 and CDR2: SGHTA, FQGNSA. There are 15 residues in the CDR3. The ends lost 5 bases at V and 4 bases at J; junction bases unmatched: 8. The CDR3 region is CASSIGQGRTTEAFF. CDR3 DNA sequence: TGTGCCAGCAGCATTGGACAGGGGAGGACCACTGAAGCTTTCTTT.

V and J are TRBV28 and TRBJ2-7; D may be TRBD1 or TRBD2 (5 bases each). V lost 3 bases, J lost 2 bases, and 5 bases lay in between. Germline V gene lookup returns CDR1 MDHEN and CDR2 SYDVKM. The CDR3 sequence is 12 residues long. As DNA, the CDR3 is TGTGCCAGCAGTTTGGGGGCCTACGAGCAGTACTTC. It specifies CASSLGAYEQYF.

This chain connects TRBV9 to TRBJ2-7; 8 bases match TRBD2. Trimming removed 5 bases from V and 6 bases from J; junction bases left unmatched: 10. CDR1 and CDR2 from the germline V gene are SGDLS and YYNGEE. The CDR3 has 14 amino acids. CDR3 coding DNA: TGTGCCAGCAGTCCAGGACTAGCACCTCTCGAGCAGTACTTC. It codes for CASSPGLAPLEQYF.

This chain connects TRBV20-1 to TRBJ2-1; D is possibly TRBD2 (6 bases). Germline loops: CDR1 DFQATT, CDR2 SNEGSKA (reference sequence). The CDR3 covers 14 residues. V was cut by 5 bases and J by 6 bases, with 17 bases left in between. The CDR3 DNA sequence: TGCAGTGCTGTTACCGGGCTAGCGAGCAATGAGCAGTTCTTC. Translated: CSAVTGLASNEQFF.

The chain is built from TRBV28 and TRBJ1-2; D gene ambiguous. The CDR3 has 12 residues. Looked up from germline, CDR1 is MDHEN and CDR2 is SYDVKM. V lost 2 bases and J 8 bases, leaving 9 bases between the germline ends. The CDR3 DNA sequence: TGTGCCAGCAGTTTAAAAACGGGCGGCTACACCTTC. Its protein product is CASSLKTGGYTF.